The rows below give T cell receptor beta chains drawn from one sample of a study of blood T cell repertoires in COVID-19. Some clones are missing from TCRdb's copy, which holds only in-frame ones; the method was immunoSEQ multiplex PCR. The profile shows roughly 180,000 clones, about 85% of them singletons. The sample consisted of peripheral blood. These receptors came from an elderly man with COVID-19, enrolled during active disease. Each CDR3 is given with its conserved first and last residue. The order of the fields is D gene, J gene, V gene, clone size, CDR3 DNA, CDR3 protein. A D gene is named only where the DNA matches it firmly. Expanded clones are given a class, and other clones once, few, many or no size at all.

TRBD1 | TRBJ1-1 | TRBV2 | NA | TGTGCCAGCAGTGTTTTAGGGGCGGACAGGGTACAGAACACTGAAGCTTTCTTT | CASSVLGADRVQNTEAFF
NA | TRBJ1-4 | TRBV5-1 | NA | TGCGCCAGCAGCTTTTCGGAGGGAGGCCGTCTGGAAAAACTGTTTTTT | CASSFSEGGRLEKLFF
TRBD2 | TRBJ2-1 | TRBV11-1 | NA | TGTGCCAGCAGCTCTAGCGGGGGGGCCGGTGAGCAGTTCTTC | CASSSSGGAGEQFF
NA | TRBJ2-6 | TRBV18 | NA | TGTGCCAGCTCACCCCAGGTTTCTGGGGCCAACGTCCTGACTTTC | CASSPQVSGANVLTF
NA | TRBJ1-3 | TRBV4-3 | NA | TGCGCCAGCAGCCAAGATGCTGGGAGCAGCTCTGGAAACACCATATATTTT | CASSQDAGSSSGNTIYF
NA | TRBJ1-1 | TRBV7-2 | NA | TGTGCCAGCAGCTTTCTCGCAGGGGACACTGAAGCTTTCTTT | CASSFLAGDTEAFF
NA | TRBJ1-4 | TRBV9 | few | TGTGCCAGCAGCCCACTGGTAGGGGGTAATGAAAAACTGTTTTTT | CASSPLVGGNEKLFF
NA | TRBJ1-3 | TRBV29-1 | few | TGCAGCGTTGAGGTTGGCGGCCCCGGAAACACCATATATTTT | CSVEVGGPGNTIYF
TRBD1 | TRBJ2-5 | TRBV11-2 | NA | TGTGCCAGCAGCTGGGGGGGGACAGGGGCTGAGACCCAGTACTTC | CASSWGGTGAETQYF
NA | TRBJ1-5 | TRBV28 | NA | TGTGCCAGCGCTCTGCTAAACAATCAGCCCCAGCATTTT | CASALLNNQPQHF
NA | TRBJ2-5 | TRBV6-5 | NA | TGTGCCAGCGACTCGGGGGAGACCCAGTACTTC | CASDSGETQYF
NA | TRBJ2-2 | TRBV10-3 | NA | TGTGCCATCAGTGTTGGGGGGAAGAACACCGGGGAGCTGTTTTTT | CAISVGGKNTGELFF
NA | TRBJ2-1 | TRBV5-1 | once | TGCGCCAGCAGCTTGAGGTCAGGGGGGTACAATGAGCAGTTCTTC | CASSLRSGGYNEQFF
NA | TRBJ2-3 | TRBV4-3 | NA | TGCGCCAGCAGCCAAGGTGGGCGGGGCACGCAGTATTTT | CASSQGGRGTQYF
TRBD1 | TRBJ1-1 | TRBV18 | NA | TGTGCCAGCTCAACGGGACAGGGCGACACTGAAGCTTTCTTT | CASSTGQGDTEAFF
TRBD1 | TRBJ2-3 | TRBV5-6 | NA | TGTGCCAGCAGCTCAGGGACAGGGGGGTCTGATACGCAGTATTTT | CASSSGTGGSDTQYF
TRBD1 | TRBJ2-1 | TRBV19 | NA | TGTGCCAGTAGTCCCCGGACAGGGAAGGTTTACAATGAGCAGTTCTTC | CASSPRTGKVYNEQFF
NA | TRBJ1-1 | TRBV3-1/TRBV3-2 | once | TGTGCCAGCAGCGATCGGTTCACTGAAGCTTTCTTT | CASSDRFTEAFF